This TCR beta chain was captured in a study of blood T cells in healthy people across ages. Germline lookup yields CDR1 DFQATT and CDR2 SNEGSKA (reference sequence). The CDR3 consists of 13 residues. Using a J-beta primer mix together with a sample-barcoded 5' primer, a second PCR was run for about 7 to 12 cycles. TCRdb analysed the 5' RACE reads with MiXCR anew, one entry per CDR3 protein. The sample lists roughly 500,000 distinct CDR3 sequences, about 25% occurring once. This clonotype was detected only a few times. The sample consisted of blood. The rearrangement joins TRBV20-1 to TRBJ2-5; D remains unclear. Gene TRBJ2-1 matches the end of the DNA better, so the J call may be wrong. The clonotype was recovered from a woman in her seventies in good health. The CDR3 loop is CSARDTRLNEQFF. CDR3 bases: TGCAGTGCTAGAGATACTCGCCTCAATGAGCAGTTCTTC.